Shown below are 14 T cell receptor beta chains from a single sample sequenced in a study of T cells after yellow fever vaccination. TCRdb re-analysed the 5' RACE reads in MiXCR, keeping a single row per CDR3 protein. This sample has just under 600,000 distinct CDR3 sequences, with roughly 13% found just once. Specimen: PBMCs, collected on the day of the yellow fever booster vaccination. These receptors came from a man aged 25 to 40 who received the YFV17D yellow fever vaccine.

This clonotype was seen only a few times. CDR3 amino acids: CASSVSPSGASEQYF. CDR3 nucleotide sequence: TGTGCCAGCAGCGTAAGTCCCTCCGGGGCCAGCGAGCAGTACTTC. The V and J genes are TRBV9 and TRBJ2-7, with D perhaps TRBD1 or TRBD2 (5 bases each). CDR1 is SGDLS, CDR2 YYNGEE, per germline. Trimming removed 1 base from V and 6 bases from J, with 17 bases in between. There are 15 residues in the CDR3. Full variable domain (remainder filled in from reference TRBV9 and TRBJ2-7): DSGVTQTPKHLITATGQRVTLRCSPRSGDLSVYWYQQSLDQGLQFLIQYYNGEERAKGNILERFSAQQFPDLHSELNLSSLELGDSALYFCASSVSPSGASEQYFGPGTRLTVT.

This clonotype came up a few times. The chain employs TRBV12-3 or TRBV12-4 and TRBJ2-4; 10 positions agree with TRBD1. Germline trimming cut 7 bases from V and 6 bases from J; bases unmatched to any gene: 9. This CDR3 is 15 amino acids long. CDR3 DNA sequence: TGTGCCAGCACCTGGGGGACAGGGGTCGGAAACATTCAGTACTTC. Translation gives CASTWGTGVGNIQYF.

This clonotype was observed a few times. CDR3 amino acids: CASSGQNSNQPQHF. The CDR3 DNA reads TGTGCCAGCTCAGGACAGAATAGCAATCAGCCCCAGCATTTT. The J gene is TRBJ1-5, the V gene TRBV18, with D tentatively TRBD1 (6 bases). Germline values: CDR1 KGHSH, CDR2 LQKENI. CDR3 size: 14 residues. V was trimmed by 5 bases and J by 0 bases, leaving 8 bases between them.

The rearrangement links TRBV5-1 to TRBJ2-3, with TRBD1 as a possible D gene (5 bases). CDR3 length: 14 residues. V was trimmed by 2 bases and J by 3 bases, leaving 10 bases between them. Germline V CDR1 and CDR2: SGHRS, YFSETQ. CDR3 in amino acids: CASSFQGSTDTQYF. CDR3 DNA sequence: TGCGCCAGCAGCTTCCAGGGATCAACAGATACGCAGTATTTT.

The sample holds a few counts of this clonotype. The chain employs TRBV7-2 and TRBJ2-1, with 8 bases lining up with TRBD2. The CDR3 sequence is 15 residues long. The ends lost 4 bases at V and 4 bases at J; junction bases unmatched: 6. Germline V lookup: CDR1 SGHTA, CDR2 FQGNSA. Here the CDR3 DNA reads TGTGCCAGCAGCTCGTTAGCGGGATTTTACAATGAGCAGTTCTTC. This translates into CASSSLAGFYNEQFF.

This rearrangement joins TRBV28 to TRBJ2-2; D gene ambiguous. V was shortened by 11 bases and J by 0 bases, with 7 bases between the two germline ends. The germline V gene encodes CDR1 MDHEN and CDR2 SYDVKM. This CDR3 region has 12 residues. Here the CDR3 reads CAGKTNTGELFF. Here the CDR3 DNA reads TGTGCCGGAAAAACGAACACCGGGGAGCTGTTTTTT.

This chain links TRBV7-8 with TRBJ1-4, with no clear D. Germline-derived CDR1 and CDR2 are SGHVS and FQNEAQ. This CDR3 spans 14 amino acids. Trimming cost V 4 bases and J 1 base, with 7 bases left between them. The CDR3 loop is CASSSMRTNEKLFF. CDR3 nucleotide sequence: TGTGCCAGCAGCTCCATGAGAACTAATGAAAAACTGTTTTTT.

The chain couples TRBV6-1 to TRBJ2-5; D might be TRBD2 (6 bases). CDR3 length: 15 amino acids. From germline, CDR1 is MNHNS and CDR2 SASEGT. Trimming removed 3 bases at V and 5 bases at J, with 16 bases between. CDR3 DNA: TGTGCCAGCAGTGACACGACTTGGACTACCGAGACCCAGTACTTC. Translated, it gives CASSDTTWTTETQYF.

V gene TRBV11-2 combines with J gene TRBJ2-7; D is unclear. Trimming shortened V by 0 bases and J by 2 bases, and 17 bases separated the two germline ends. The germline V gene has CDR1 SGHAT and CDR2 FQNNGV. CDR3 length: 17 residues. CDR3 in amino acids: CASSLESRTPSPYEQYF. DNA of the CDR3: TGTGCCAGCAGCTTAGAGTCGCGGACCCCGTCCCCCTACGAGCAGTACTTC.

The V gene is TRBV29-1, the J gene TRBJ2-3; TRBD2 agrees at 9 bases. V lost 0 bases and J lost 4; bases outside the gene matches: 5. The CDR3 has 15 amino acids. Germline V CDR1 and CDR2: SQVTM, ANQGSEA. This CDR3 reads CSVEDRREGADTQYF. The CDR3 DNA follows: TGCAGCGTTGAAGATAGGCGGGAGGGCGCAGATACGCAGTATTTT.

This clonotype was observed a few times. The chain carries TRBV10-3 and TRBJ2-7, with D perhaps matching TRBD1 (5 bases). The germline V gene has CDR1 ENHRY and CDR2 SYGVKD. V shed 5 bases and J shed 2 bases, with 13 bases lying between them. This CDR3 contains 14 residues. CDR3 sequence: CAISYDRTTYEQYF. The CDR3, as DNA: TGTGCCATCAGTTACGACAGAACCACCTACGAGCAGTACTTC.

The sample holds a few counts of this clonotype. This rearrangement joins TRBV7-6 to TRBJ2-7; 10 bases match TRBD2. CDR1 and CDR2 from the germline V gene are SGHVS and FNYEAQ. The CDR3 totals 17 residues. The V segment lost 5 bases and the J segment 0 bases; nucleotides outside the gene matches: 10. This chain's CDR3 is CASSARASGSRSYEQYF. CDR3 in DNA: TGTGCCAGCAGCGCCCGGGCTAGCGGGAGTCGCTCCTACGAGCAGTACTTC.

The chain has TRBV11-2 and TRBJ2-1, with 8 bases identical to TRBD2. V was clipped by 5 bases and J by 10 bases; unmatched bases: 16. CDR3 size: 16 residues. Germline CDR1 reads SGHAT; CDR2 reads FQNNGV. The CDR3 nucleotides are TGTGCCAGCAGCCCGCGACTAGCGCGAACGACGGGGGAGCAGTTCTTC. Translating it yields CASSPRLARTTGEQFF.

This clonotype was detected only a few times. The V gene is TRBV6-1, the J gene TRBJ1-2; no firm D call. CDR1 is MNHNS, CDR2 SASEGT, per germline. Trimming pared 2 bases from V and 8 bases from J, leaving 18 bases between. The CDR3 is 15 residues long. The CDR3 is CASSETNSLLGGYTF. CDR3 DNA sequence: TGTGCCAGCAGTGAAACCAACAGTCTCCTTGGGGGCTACACCTTC.